The TCR beta chain described here comes from a study of T cell repertoires in cytomegalovirus infection. Study-level background: Public TCR beta signatures were indicative of both CMV infection and a matching HLA type.

General observations from the study: CMV carriers having the relevant HLA were flagged by cumulative public TCR beta family frequency. Dominating the ex vivo response were TCR beta clonotypes that were CMV-specific and HLA-C-restricted.

The CDR3 covers 18 residues. CDR1 and CDR2 from the germline V gene are MNHEY and SVGAGI. With 0 bases removed from V and 2 bases from J, the gap between germline ends came to 16 bases. About this clonotype: The antigen is unknown.

In TCRdb, the reads were re-called with MiXCR into one record per CDR3 protein. The sample shows roughly 860,000 distinct CDR3 sequences, 30% to 35% of them seen only once. The specimen comprised cultured CD8+ T cells from PBMCs, sampled from culture after CMV antigen stimulation. The sequence was obtained from a human donor in good health (CMV status not recorded). Some clones in this sample may be carry-over from other donors' samples. The genes are TRBV6-5 and TRBJ1-4, with D hard to call. The CDR3 loop reads CASSYSVSGGPTNEKLFF. CDR3 nucleotides: TGTGCCAGCAGTTACTCGGTCTCGGGCGGCCCTACTAATGAAAAACTGTTTTTT.